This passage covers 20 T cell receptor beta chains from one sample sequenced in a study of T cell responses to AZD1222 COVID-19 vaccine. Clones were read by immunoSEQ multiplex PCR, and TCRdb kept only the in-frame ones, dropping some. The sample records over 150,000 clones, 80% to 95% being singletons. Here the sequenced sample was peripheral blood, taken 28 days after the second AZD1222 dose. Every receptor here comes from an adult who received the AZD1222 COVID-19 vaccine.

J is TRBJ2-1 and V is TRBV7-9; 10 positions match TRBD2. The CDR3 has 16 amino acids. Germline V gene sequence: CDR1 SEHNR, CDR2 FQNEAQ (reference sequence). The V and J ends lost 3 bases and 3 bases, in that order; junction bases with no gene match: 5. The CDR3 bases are TGTGCCAGCAGCTTCTTTAGCGGGGGGATCTACAATGAGCAGTTCTTC. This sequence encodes CASSFFSGGIYNEQFF.

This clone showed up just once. CDR3 bases: TGTGCCAGCAGTTTAGGAGGATCCGCCCACACTGAAGCTTTCTTT. It is translated as CASSLGGSAHTEAFF. This sequence joins TRBV27 and TRBJ1-1, with D hard to call. The CDR3 sequence is 15 residues long. Germline loops: CDR1 MNHEY, CDR2 SMNVEV (reference sequence). V gave up 2 bases and J gave up 3 bases, with 13 bases separating them.

The CDR3 region is CASSVKGASGYTF. CDR3 bases: TGTGCCAGCAGCGTAAAGGGGGCGTCGGGCTACACCTTC. The chain is built from TRBV9 and TRBJ1-2, with 7 bases fitting TRBD1. Per the germline V gene, CDR1 is SGDLS and CDR2 is YYNGEE. Unmatched junction bases numbered 5, after V lost 1 base and J lost 8 bases. The CDR3 has 13 residues.

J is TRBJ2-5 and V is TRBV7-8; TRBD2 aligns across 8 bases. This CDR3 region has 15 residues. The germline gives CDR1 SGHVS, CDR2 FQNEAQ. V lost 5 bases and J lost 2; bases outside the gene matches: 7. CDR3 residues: CASSRGRGAQETQYF. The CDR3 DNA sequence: TGTGCCAGCAGCCGAGGGCGGGGGGCTCAAGAGACCCAGTACTTC. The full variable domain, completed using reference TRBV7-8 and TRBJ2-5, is GAGVSQSPRYKVAKRGQDVALRCDPISGHVSLFWYQQALGQGPEFLTYFQNEAQLDKSGLPSDRFFAERPEGSVSTLKIQRTQQEDSAVYLCASSRGRGAQETQYFGPGTRLLVL.

The CDR3: CAISDPGRPFYGYTF. As DNA, the CDR3 is TGTGCCATCAGTGACCCGGGACGACCTTTCTATGGCTACACCTTC. The chain couples TRBV10-3 to TRBJ1-2, with a weak D call TRBD1 (5 bases). CDR1 and CDR2 (germline): ENHRY, SYGVKD. This CDR3 spans 15 amino acids. The ends were cut back, 3 bases at V and 4 bases at J, with 15 bases in the middle.

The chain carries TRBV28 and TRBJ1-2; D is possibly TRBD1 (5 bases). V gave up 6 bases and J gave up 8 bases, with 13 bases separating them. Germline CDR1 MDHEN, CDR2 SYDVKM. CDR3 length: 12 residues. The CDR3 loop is CASRPGTLGYTF. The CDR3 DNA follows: TGTGCCAGCAGACCCGGGACCCTGGGCTACACCTTC.

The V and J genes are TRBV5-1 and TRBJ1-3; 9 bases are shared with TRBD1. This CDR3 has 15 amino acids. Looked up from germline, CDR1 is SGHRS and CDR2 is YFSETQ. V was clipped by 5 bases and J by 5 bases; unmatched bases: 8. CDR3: CASSPQGAFRNTIYF. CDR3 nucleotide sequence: TGCGCCAGCAGTCCACAGGGGGCGTTTAGAAACACCATATATTTT.

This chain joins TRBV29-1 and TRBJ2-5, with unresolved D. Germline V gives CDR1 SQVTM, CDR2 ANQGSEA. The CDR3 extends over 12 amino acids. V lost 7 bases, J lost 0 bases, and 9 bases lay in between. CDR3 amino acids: CSASENQETQYF. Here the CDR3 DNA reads TGCAGCGCAAGCGAGAACCAAGAGACCCAGTACTTC.

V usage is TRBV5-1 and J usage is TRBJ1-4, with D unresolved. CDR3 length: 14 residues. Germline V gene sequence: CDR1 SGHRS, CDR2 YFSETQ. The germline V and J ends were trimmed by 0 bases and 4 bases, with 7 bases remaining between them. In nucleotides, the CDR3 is TGCGCCAGCAGCTTGGCCAGTCTTAATGAAAAACTGTTTTTT. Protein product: CASSLASLNEKLFF. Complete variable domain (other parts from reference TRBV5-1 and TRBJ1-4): KAGVTQTPRYLIKTRGQQVTLSCSPISGHRSVSWYQQTPGQGLQFLFEYFSETQRNKGNFPGRFSGRQFSNSRSEMNVSTLELGDSALYLCASSLASLNEKLFFGSGTQLSVL.

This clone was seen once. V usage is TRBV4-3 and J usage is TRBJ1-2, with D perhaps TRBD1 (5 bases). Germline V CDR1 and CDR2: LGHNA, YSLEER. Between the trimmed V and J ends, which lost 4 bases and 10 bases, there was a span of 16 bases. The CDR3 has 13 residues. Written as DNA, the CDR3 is TGCGCCAGCAGCCCTCCTCGGCCAGGGATCTACACCTTC. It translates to CASSPPRPGIYTF.

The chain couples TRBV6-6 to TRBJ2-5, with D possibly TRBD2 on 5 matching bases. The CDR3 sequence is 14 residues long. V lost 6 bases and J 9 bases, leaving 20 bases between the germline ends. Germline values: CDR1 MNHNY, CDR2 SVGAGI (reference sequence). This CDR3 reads CASSQTLDSVAQYF. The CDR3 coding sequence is TGTGCCAGCAGCCAGACATTGGACTCTGTGGCCCAGTACTTC.

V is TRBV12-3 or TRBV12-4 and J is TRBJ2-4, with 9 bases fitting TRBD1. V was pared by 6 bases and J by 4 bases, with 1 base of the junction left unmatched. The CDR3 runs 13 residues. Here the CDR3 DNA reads TGTGCCAGCAGGGACAGGGGAAAAAACATTCAGTACTTC. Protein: CASRDRGKNIQYF.

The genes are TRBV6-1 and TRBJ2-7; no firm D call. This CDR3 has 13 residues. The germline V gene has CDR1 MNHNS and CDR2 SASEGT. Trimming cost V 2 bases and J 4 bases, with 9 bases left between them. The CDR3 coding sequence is TGTGCCAGCAGTGAACCGGAGAGGTACGAGCAGTACTTC. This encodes CASSEPERYEQYF.

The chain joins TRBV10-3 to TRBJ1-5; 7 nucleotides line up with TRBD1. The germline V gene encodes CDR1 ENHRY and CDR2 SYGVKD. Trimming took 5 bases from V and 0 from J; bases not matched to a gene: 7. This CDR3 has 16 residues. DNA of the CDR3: TGTGCCATCAGTTTAGGGACAGCTTATAGCAATCAGCCCCAGCATTTT. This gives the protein CAISLGTAYSNQPQHF.

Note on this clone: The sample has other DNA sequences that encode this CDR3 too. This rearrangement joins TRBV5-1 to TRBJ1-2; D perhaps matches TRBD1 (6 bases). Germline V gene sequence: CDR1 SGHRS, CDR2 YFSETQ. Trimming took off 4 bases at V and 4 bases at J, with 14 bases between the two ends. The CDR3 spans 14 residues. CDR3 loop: CASSPGEGGYGYTF. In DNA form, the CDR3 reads TGCGCCAGCAGCCCGGGGGAAGGGGGCTATGGCTACACCTTC.

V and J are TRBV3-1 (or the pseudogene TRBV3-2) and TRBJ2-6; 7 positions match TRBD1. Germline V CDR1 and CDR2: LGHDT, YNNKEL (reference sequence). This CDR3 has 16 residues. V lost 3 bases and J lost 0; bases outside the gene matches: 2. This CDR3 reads CASSHGQASGANVLTF. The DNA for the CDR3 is TGTGCCAGCAGCCACGGACAGGCCTCTGGGGCCAACGTCCTGACTTTC.

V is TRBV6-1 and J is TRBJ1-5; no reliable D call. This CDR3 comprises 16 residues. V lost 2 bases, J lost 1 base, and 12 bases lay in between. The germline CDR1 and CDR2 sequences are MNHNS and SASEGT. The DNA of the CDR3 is TGTGCCAGCAGTGAAATTACCATGGTCAGCAATCAGCCCCAGCATTTT. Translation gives CASSEITMVSNQPQHF.

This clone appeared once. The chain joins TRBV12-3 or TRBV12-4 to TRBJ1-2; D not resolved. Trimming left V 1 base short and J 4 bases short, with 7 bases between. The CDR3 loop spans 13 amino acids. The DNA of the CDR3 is TGTGCCAGCAGTTTAGGCATGGGCTATGGCTACACCTTC. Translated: CASSLGMGYGYTF.

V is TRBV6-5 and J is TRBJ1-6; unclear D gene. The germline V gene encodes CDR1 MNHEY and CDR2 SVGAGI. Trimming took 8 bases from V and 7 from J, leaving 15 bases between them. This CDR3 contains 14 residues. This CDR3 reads CASGLEGTNSPLHF. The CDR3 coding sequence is TGTGCCAGCGGTTTGGAGGGTACGAATTCACCCCTCCACTTT.

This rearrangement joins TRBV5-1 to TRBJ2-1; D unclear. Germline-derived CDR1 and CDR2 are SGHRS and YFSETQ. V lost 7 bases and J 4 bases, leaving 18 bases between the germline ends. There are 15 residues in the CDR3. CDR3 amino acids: CASALDGESYNEQFF. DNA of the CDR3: TGCGCCAGCGCCCTCGATGGCGAATCTTACAATGAGCAGTTCTTC.